Below, 20 T cell receptor beta chains from the same sample are listed, as sequenced in a study of blood T cells in healthy people across ages. A second PCR of 7 to 11 cycles used a sample-barcoded 5' primer and a J-beta primer mix. TCRdb re-called the 5' RACE reads through MiXCR, storing one row per CDR3 protein. The sample includes roughly 1,700,000 distinct CDR3 sequences, approximately 28% seen only once; the top ten take 7.7%. The sequencing sample was made of blood. Every receptor here comes from a woman in her thirties in good health.

The chain joins TRBV6-5 to TRBJ1-4, with TRBD1 matching 9 bases. V dropped 2 bases and J dropped 8; count of bases not matched to a gene: 12. Germline assignment: CDR1 MNHEY and CDR2 SVGAGI. CDR3 length: 17 amino acids. Written as DNA, the CDR3 is TGTGCCAGCAGTTACCTTCCGAGGGGGACAGGGAGCGAAAAACTGTTTTTT. It codes for CASSYLPRGTGSEKLFF.

The chain links TRBV5-1 to TRBJ2-2, with TRBD1 matching 8 bases. The J segment lost 6 bases and the V segment lost 4 bases, leaving 8 bases of the junction unmatched. The CDR3 is made up of 15 amino acids. The germline CDR1 and CDR2 sequences are SGHRS and YFSETQ. The CDR3 DNA reads TGCGCCAGCAGCGTCGGACAGGGTGCGCCCGGGGAGCTGTTTTTT. Encoded protein: CASSVGQGAPGELFF.

This clonotype showed up many times. The gene calls are TRBV10-3 and TRBJ1-1, with a possible D match to TRBD1 (6 bases). Germline V CDR1 and CDR2: ENHRY, SYGVKD. The length of the CDR3 is 14 residues. V gave up 2 bases and J gave up 7 bases, with 14 bases separating them. This CDR3 is CAISERQDVFEAFF. DNA of the CDR3: TGTGCCATCAGTGAGCGACAGGACGTCTTTGAAGCTTTCTTT.

This clonotype has just a few counts. This may arise from a read error, as a much more abundant clone is one base away. CDR3 in DNA: TGTGCCTGGTCGCTACCGACAGGAGCCAAAAACGTTCAGTACTTC. This encodes CAWSLPTGAKNVQYF. The chain joins TRBV30 to TRBJ2-4; a weak D match, TRBD1 (6 bases). The CDR3 spans 15 residues. Germline values: CDR1 GTSNPN, CDR2 SVGIG (reference sequence).

This clonotype has just a few counts. V is TRBV15 and J is TRBJ2-5; TRBD1 is a possible D gene (6 bases). Germline CDR1 reads LNHNV; CDR2 reads YYDKDF (reference sequence). The CDR3 is 15 amino acids. V lost 0 bases and J 0 bases, leaving 8 bases between the germline ends. The CDR3: CATSREGGDQETQYF. CDR3 coding DNA: TGTGCCACCAGCAGAGAAGGGGGAGACCAAGAGACCCAGTACTTC.

The table lists this clonotype with a few counts. J is TRBJ1-2 and V is TRBV5-1; D unclear. Germline CDR1 is SGHRS and CDR2 is YFSETQ. This CDR3 comprises 16 residues. V dropped 4 bases and J dropped 2 bases, with 18 bases sitting between them. DNA of the CDR3: TGCGCCAGCAGCCCGGCAGGCACAGAAGACAACTATGGCTACACCTTC. Its translation: CASSPAGTEDNYGYTF. Drawing the rest from reference TRBV5-1 and TRBJ1-2, the complete variable domain is KAGVTQTPRYLIKTRGQQVTLSCSPISGHRSVSWYQQTPGQGLQFLFEYFSETQRNKGNFPGRFSGRQFSNSRSEMNVSTLELGDSALYLCASSPAGTEDNYGYTFGSGTRLTVV.

This clonotype came up a few times. V is TRBV20-1 and J is TRBJ1-2; TRBD1 might be the D (6 bases). Per germline, CDR1 DFQATT and CDR2 SNEGSKA (reference sequence). Trimming took off 1 base at V and 2 bases at J, with 14 bases between the two ends. The CDR3 runs to 15 residues. CDR3 DNA sequence: TGCAGTGCTAGAGGCTCACAAGGGGGAAACTATGGCTACACCTTC. The encoded protein is CSARGSQGGNYGYTF.

In this sample, this clonotype turned up a few times. J is TRBJ2-1 and V is TRBV20-1, with 7 bases fitting TRBD2. Germline lookup yields CDR1 DFQATT and CDR2 SNEGSKA (reference sequence). The CDR3 has 18 amino acids. Losses at the gene ends were 0 bases for V and 0 bases for J; bases not matched to a gene: 11. The CDR3 protein is CSAREAAGRESSYNEQFF. The CDR3 DNA reads as TGCAGTGCTAGAGAGGCAGCGGGGCGCGAAAGCTCCTACAATGAGCAGTTCTTC.

This clonotype appeared a few times. The chain combines TRBV7-3 with TRBJ2-1, with 10 bases that match TRBD2. The CDR3 spans 14 residues. V was pared by 6 bases and J by 7 bases, with 6 bases of the junction left unmatched. Germline CDR1 SGHTA, CDR2 FQGTGA. The CDR3 sequence: CASRAGGQGNEQFF. The CDR3 DNA follows: TGTGCCAGCAGAGCGGGGGGGCAGGGGAATGAGCAGTTCTTC.

This rearrangement joins TRBV7-2 to TRBJ2-7; D is possibly TRBD2 (6 bases). From germline, CDR1 is SGHTA and CDR2 FQGNSA. The CDR3 is made up of 14 amino acids. V lost 0 bases, J lost 5 bases, and 11 bases lay in between. Written as DNA, the CDR3 is TGTGCCAGCAGCTTAGCGGCGGAGCGGGACGAGCAGTACTTC. Its translation is CASSLAAERDEQYF.

This chain uses TRBV10-2 with TRBJ1-4; TRBD1 might be the D (5 bases). Germline-derived CDR1 and CDR2 are WSHSY and SAAADI. This CDR3 contains 16 residues. V shed 4 bases and J shed 0 bases, with 12 bases lying between them. The CDR3 DNA is TGCGCCAGCAGTGGTGGGGGAGTTGCAACTAATGAAAAACTGTTTTTT. Protein: CASSGGGVATNEKLFF.

The rearrangement joins TRBV5-5 to TRBJ2-5; D is perhaps TRBD1 (5 bases). The J call is in doubt because the DNA end fits TRBJ2-7 better. This CDR3 is 13 amino acids long. Germline V gene sequence: CDR1 SGHKS, CDR2 YYEKEE (reference sequence). CDR3 residues: CASRPDTFFEQYF. Here the CDR3 DNA reads TGTGCCAGCAGACCGGACACCTTCTTCGAGCAGTACTTC.

This clonotype has ten or more counts. This sequence joins TRBV11-1 and TRBJ1-5; D is unresolved. The CDR3 contains 13 residues. Looked up from germline, CDR1 is SGHAT and CDR2 is FQDESV (reference sequence). The germline V and J ends were trimmed by 8 bases and 3 bases, with 11 bases remaining between them. The CDR3 nucleotides are TGTGCCAGCCGGGCAAGCCTCAATCAGCCCCAGCATTTT. Translating it yields CASRASLNQPQHF.

The rearrangement joins TRBV7-8 to TRBJ2-1, with D tentatively TRBD2 (6 bases). The V end was cut by 7 bases, the J end by 5 bases, with 21 bases between. The CDR3 consists of 16 residues. From germline, CDR1 is SGHVS and CDR2 FQNEAQ. CDR3 bases: TGTGCCAGCAACCTTAGAGTGGCGGGACCGGACAATGAGCAGTTCTTC. Amino acid sequence: CASNLRVAGPDNEQFF.

The CDR3, as DNA: TGCGCCAGCAGCCCCCCCACAGGGAGAATACTTGAGGATGGCTACACCTTC. Translating gives CASSPPTGRILEDGYTF. This chain uses TRBV5-1 with TRBJ1-2, with a weak D call TRBD1 (6 bases). V lost 4 bases to trimming and J lost 6 bases, with 25 bases between them. This CDR3 has 17 amino acids. Germline V lookup: CDR1 SGHRS, CDR2 YFSETQ.

The sample holds many counts of this clonotype. The chain is built from TRBV27 and TRBJ1-5; TRBD1 might be the D (6 bases). The CDR3 extends over 13 amino acids. Deletions cut 3 bases from V and 6 bases from J, with 9 bases between. Germline V gene lookup returns CDR1 MNHEY and CDR2 SMNVEV (reference sequence). The DNA for the CDR3 is TGTGCCAGCAGTTTCGGGGGCTCTCAGCCCCAGCATTTT. The encoded protein is CASSFGGSQPQHF.

The chain links TRBV27 to TRBJ1-4; D uncertain. From germline, CDR1 is MNHEY and CDR2 SMNVEV (reference sequence). The CDR3 loop spans 15 amino acids. V lost 6 bases and J 9 bases, leaving 20 bases between the germline ends. CDR3 in amino acids: CASRLQAGLGKKLFF. The CDR3 DNA reads as TGTGCCAGCAGACTTCAGGCGGGCCTGGGTAAAAAACTGTTTTTT.

This clonotype occurred once. One base away lies a much larger clone, so this may be a sequencing read error. V is TRBV5-5 and J is TRBJ2-4; 10 nucleotides match TRBD2. This CDR3 is 18 amino acids long. V gave up 0 bases and J gave up 13 bases; unmatched junction bases: 19. CDR1 and CDR2 (germline): SGHKS, YYEKEE (reference sequence). CDR3 sequence (DNA): TGTGCCAGCAGCTTGGTCCCCACTAGCGGGACTTCCTACAATGAGCAGTACTTC. It is translated as CASSLVPTSGTSYNEQYF.

This clonotype was counted only a few times. This sequence joins TRBV29-1 and TRBJ2-1, with D possibly matching TRBD2 (5 bases). The CDR3 is 11 residues long. V was trimmed by 6 bases and J by 12 bases, leaving 15 bases between them. Germline CDR1 SQVTM, CDR2 ANQGSEA. Written as DNA, the CDR3 is TGCAGCGTGGGGTCCCCAAGCGGGCAGTTCTTC. It specifies CSVGSPSGQFF.

CDR3 protein: CASSPMAGALNNEQFF. The CDR3 DNA reads as TGTGCCAGCTCACCAATGGCGGGGGCCCTTAACAATGAGCAGTTCTTC. The V gene is TRBV18, the J gene TRBJ2-1; TRBD2 is a possible D gene (7 bases). Germline CDR1 and CDR2: KGHSH and LQKENI. The CDR3 has 16 amino acids. V lost 2 bases and J 5 bases, leaving 16 bases between the germline ends.